The T cell receptor beta chain described here comes from a study of blood T cell repertoires in COVID-19. Looking at the study overall: Nucleic acid was either cDNA or gDNA, and it came from T cells, B-cell-depleted T cells, or PBMCs.

Original handling: Reference gene primer amplification gave nucleated cell count estimates. Assay: immunoSEQ multiplex PCR; the TCRdb copy retains only in-frame clones and omits some. Clonal size and the V and J genes are those of that table, whereas D and trimming came from the DNA. The table lists around 170,000 clones, approximately 80% of them singletons. What was sequenced was peripheral blood. The TCR comes from a woman between 55 and 75 years old with acute or convalescent COVID-19.

The CDR3 sequence is CASSLDGTLSSYNSPLHF. CDR3 DNA sequence: TGTGCCAGCAGTTTGGACGGGACACTAAGCTCCTATAATTCACCCCTCCACTTT. This chain joins TRBV27 and TRBJ1-6, with D possibly being TRBD1 (6 bases). CDR1 MNHEY and CDR2 SMNVEV come from the germline V gene (reference sequence). Trimming took 3 bases from V and 0 from J, leaving 15 bases between them. This CDR3 comprises 18 residues.